This T cell receptor (beta chain) derives from a study of molecular identifiers for immune sequencing clone quantification. Per germline, CDR1 SGHVS and CDR2 FNYEAQ. This CDR3 spans 15 amino acids. Germline trimming cut 5 bases from V and 0 bases from J; bases unmatched to any gene: 6. In this sample, this clonotype turned up many times. MiXCR, applied by TCRdb to the PCR reads, yields one record per CDR3 protein. Of approximately 630,000 distinct CDR3 sequences listed, 25% are singletons. Sample: naive CD8+ T cells from blood, with Jurkat cell RNA spiked in. As to subset: FACS-sorted CD8+CD4-CCR7+CD45RA+ naive T cells. The chain recombines TRBV7-6 with TRBJ1-1; TRBD1 agrees at 7 bases. The sequence was obtained from a human donor in good health. Some libraries in this study had Jurkat cell RNA spiked in. DNA for the CDR3: TGTGCCAGCAGCCCAGAAGGGGGCTTGAACACTGAAGCTTTCTTT. As protein: CASSPEGGLNTEAFF.